The rows below give T cell receptor beta chains drawn from one sample of a study of T cells in Graves' hyperthyroidism and ophthalmopathy. TCRdb called the multiplex PCR reads again in MiXCR, with one record for every CDR3 protein. The table shows approximately 400,000 distinct CDR3 sequences, with roughly 15% occurring only once. Sequencing used blood. The receptors here all came from a woman aged 25 to 45 with Graves' ophthalmopathy. CDR3s include the opening cysteine and the closing phenylalanine or tryptophan. D genes are given only for firm matches. Clone size is not always given. Where it is, it says once, few, many or a class for expanded clones.

len	abundance	d_gene	v_gene	j_gene	CDR3aa	CDR3nt
13	many	-	TRBV12-5	TRBJ1-1	CASARDGKGEAFF	TGTGCTAGTGCCCGGGACGGGAAGGGGGAAGCTTTCTTT
15	many	TRBD1	TRBV12-3/TRBV12-4	TRBJ1-6	CASSPPLGQDSPLHF	TGTGCCAGCAGTCCCCCGCTGGGACAGGATTCACCCCTCCACTTT
12	many	-	TRBV5-1	TRBJ2-1	CASSLNLNEQFF	TGCGCCAGCAGCCTCAACCTCAATGAGCAGTTCTTC
17	many	TRBD1	TRBV28	TRBJ1-2	CASSFSYRDRTNYGYTF	TGTGCCAGCAGTTTCAGCTACCGGGACAGGACTAACTATGGCTACACCTTC
14	few	-	TRBV28	TRBJ1-2	CASSLGTRNYGYTF	TGTGCCAGCAGTTTAGGGACTCGAAACTATGGCTACACCTTC
14	few	-	TRBV25-1	TRBJ1-1	CASTRGGPPTEAFF	TGTGCCAGCACGAGGGGAGGGCCGCCCACTGAAGCTTTCTTT
14	-	TRBD2	TRBV29-1	TRBJ2-5	CSVEGRLAVETQYF	TGCAGCGTTGAAGGCCGACTAGCAGTAGAGACCCAGTACTTC
18	many	TRBD1	TRBV7-9	TRBJ1-1	CASSLSWRGPTMNTEAFF	TGTGCCAGCAGCTTAAGTTGGAGGGGGCCAACGATGAACACTGAAGCTTTCTTT
16	many	TRBD2	TRBV5-1	TRBJ2-1	CASSSRVSGANNEQFF	TGCGCCAGCAGCTCCCGGGTTAGCGGGGCCAACAATGAGCAGTTCTTC
13	-	TRBD2	TRBV27	TRBJ2-1	CASRTSGGGEQFF	TGTGCCAGCAGGACTAGCGGGGGGGGTGAGCAGTTCTTC
13	few	-	TRBV6-1	TRBJ2-5	CASRHGDQETQYF	TGTGCCAGCCGGCATGGAGATCAAGAGACCCAGTACTTC
14	-	-	TRBV2	TRBJ2-1	CASRALSSYDEQFF	TGTGCCAGCAGGGCGCTGAGCTCCTACGATGAGCAGTTCTTC
13	many	-	TRBV27	TRBJ1-2	CASSLSGGYGYTF	TGTGCCAGCAGTTTATCTGGAGGCTATGGCTACACCTTC
13	many	-	TRBV20-1	TRBJ1-2	CSARDTGAGGYTF	TGCAGTGCTAGAGATACGGGGGCTGGGGGCTACACCTTC
13	many	-	TRBV7-9	TRBJ1-1	CASSFNFGGEAFF	TGTGCCAGCAGCTTTAATTTCGGAGGTGAAGCTTTCTTT
16	many	-	TRBV4-1	TRBJ2-1	CASSQDIRGSYNEQFF	TGCGCCAGCAGCCAAGATATCCGGGGGAGCTACAATGAGCAGTTCTTC
19	many	-	TRBV5-1	TRBJ2-3	CASSSPTDTGSVGTDTQYF	TGCGCCAGCAGCTCCCCAACTGACACAGGTAGCGTAGGAACAGATACGCAGTATTTT